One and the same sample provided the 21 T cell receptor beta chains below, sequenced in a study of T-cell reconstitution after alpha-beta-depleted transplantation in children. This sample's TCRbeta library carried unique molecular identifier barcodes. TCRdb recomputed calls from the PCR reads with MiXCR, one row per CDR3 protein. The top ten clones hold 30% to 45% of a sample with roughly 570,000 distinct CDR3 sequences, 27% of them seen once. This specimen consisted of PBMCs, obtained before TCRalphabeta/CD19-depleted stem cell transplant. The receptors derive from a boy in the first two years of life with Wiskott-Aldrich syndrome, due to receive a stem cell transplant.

CDR3 DNA sequence: TGTGCCAGCAGCCAAGATAGGGCTAGCGGGAGGGTGTCTGAGCAGTTCTTC. Amino acid sequence: CASSQDRASGRVSEQFF. The chain links TRBV4-2 to TRBJ2-1, with 12 bases fitting TRBD2. The CDR3 sequence is 17 residues long. Losses at the gene ends were 0 bases for V and 9 bases for J; bases not matched to a gene: 9. The germline CDR1 and CDR2 sequences are LGHNA and YNFKEQ.

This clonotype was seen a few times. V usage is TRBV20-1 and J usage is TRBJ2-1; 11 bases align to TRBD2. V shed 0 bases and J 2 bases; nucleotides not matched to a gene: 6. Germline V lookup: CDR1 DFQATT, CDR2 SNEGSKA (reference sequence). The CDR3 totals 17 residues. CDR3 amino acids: CSARDRYSGRAYNEQFF. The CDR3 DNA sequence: TGCAGTGCTAGAGATAGGTATAGCGGGAGGGCCTACAATGAGCAGTTCTTC.

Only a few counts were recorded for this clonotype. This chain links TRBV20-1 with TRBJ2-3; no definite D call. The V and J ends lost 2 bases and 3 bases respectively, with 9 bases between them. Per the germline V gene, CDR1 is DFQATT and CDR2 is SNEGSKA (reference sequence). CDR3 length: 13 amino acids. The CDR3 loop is CSARRLGTDTQYF. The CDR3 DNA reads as TGCAGTGCTAGACGCCTGGGGACAGATACGCAGTATTTT.

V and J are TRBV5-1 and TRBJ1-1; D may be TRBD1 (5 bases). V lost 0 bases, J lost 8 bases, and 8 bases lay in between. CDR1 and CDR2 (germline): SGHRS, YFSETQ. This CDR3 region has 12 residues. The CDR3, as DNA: TGCGCCAGCAGCTTGGACTGGGGGGAAGCTTTCTTT. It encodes CASSLDWGEAFF.

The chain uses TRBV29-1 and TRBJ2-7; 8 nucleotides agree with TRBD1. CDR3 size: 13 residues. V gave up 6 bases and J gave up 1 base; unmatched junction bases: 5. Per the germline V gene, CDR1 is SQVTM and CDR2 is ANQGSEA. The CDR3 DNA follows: TGCAGCGTCTCGAACAGGGGGTCCTACGAGCAGTACTTC. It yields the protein CSVSNRGSYEQYF.

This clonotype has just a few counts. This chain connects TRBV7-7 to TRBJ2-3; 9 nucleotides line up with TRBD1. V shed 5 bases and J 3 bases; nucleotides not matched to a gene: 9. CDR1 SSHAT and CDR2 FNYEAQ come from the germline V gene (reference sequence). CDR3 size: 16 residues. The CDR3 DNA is TGTGCCAGCAGCCCGGGGACAGGGAGGTTAACAGATACGCAGTATTTT. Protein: CASSPGTGRLTDTQYF.

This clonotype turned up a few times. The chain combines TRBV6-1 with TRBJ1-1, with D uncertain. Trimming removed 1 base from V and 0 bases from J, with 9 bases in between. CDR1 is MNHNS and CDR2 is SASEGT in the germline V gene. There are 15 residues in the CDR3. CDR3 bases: TGTGCCAGCAGTGAAGTGGCTTCTCTGAACACTGAAGCTTTCTTT. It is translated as CASSEVASLNTEAFF.

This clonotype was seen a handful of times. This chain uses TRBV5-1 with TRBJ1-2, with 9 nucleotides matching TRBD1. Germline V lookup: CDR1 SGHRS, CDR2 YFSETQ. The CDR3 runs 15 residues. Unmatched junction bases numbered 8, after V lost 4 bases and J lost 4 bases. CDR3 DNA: TGCGCCAGCAGCACCTCCGGGACAGGGACCTATGGCTACACCTTC. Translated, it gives CASSTSGTGTYGYTF.

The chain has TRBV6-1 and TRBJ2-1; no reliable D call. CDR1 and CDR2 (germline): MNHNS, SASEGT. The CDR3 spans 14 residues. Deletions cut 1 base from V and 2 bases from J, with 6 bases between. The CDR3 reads CASSEGPPYNEQFF. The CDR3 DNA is TGTGCCAGCAGTGAAGGACCACCCTACAATGAGCAGTTCTTC.

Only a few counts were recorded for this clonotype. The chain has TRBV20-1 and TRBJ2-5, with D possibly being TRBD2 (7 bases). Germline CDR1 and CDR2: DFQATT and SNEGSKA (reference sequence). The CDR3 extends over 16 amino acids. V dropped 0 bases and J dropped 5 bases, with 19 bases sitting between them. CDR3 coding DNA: TGCAGTGCTAGAGAAGGCCCGCCCGGGGGGCTGGAGACCCAGTACTTC. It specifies CSAREGPPGGLETQYF.

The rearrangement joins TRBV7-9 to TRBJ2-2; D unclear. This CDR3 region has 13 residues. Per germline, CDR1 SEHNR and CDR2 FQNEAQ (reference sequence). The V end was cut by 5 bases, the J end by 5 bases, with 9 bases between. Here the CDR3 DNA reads TGTGCCAGCAGCCCCAGTTGGACCGGGGAGCTGTTTTTT. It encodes CASSPSWTGELFF.

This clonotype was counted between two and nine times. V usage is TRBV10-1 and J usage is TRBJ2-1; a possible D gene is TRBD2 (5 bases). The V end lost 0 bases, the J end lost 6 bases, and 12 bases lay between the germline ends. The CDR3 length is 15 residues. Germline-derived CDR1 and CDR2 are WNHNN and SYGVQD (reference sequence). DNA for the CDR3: TGCGCCAGCAGTGAGTCAGCACTAGGAGGCAATGAGCAGTTCTTC. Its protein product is CASSESALGGNEQFF.

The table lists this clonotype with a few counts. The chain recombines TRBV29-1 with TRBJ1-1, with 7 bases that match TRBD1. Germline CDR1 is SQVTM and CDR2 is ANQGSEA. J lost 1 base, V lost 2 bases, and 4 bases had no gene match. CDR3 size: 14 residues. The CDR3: CSVEWYRGNTEAFF. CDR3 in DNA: TGCAGCGTTGAATGGTACAGGGGGAACACTGAAGCTTTCTTT.

The CDR3 bases are TGTGCCAGCAGCTTTGAGGGAGGCCATGGTAATGAGCAGTTCTTC. Translated, it gives CASSFEGGHGNEQFF. The V call is TRBV5-4, the J call TRBJ2-1, with D possibly being TRBD2 (6 bases). The CDR3 covers 15 residues. V dropped 2 bases and J dropped 7 bases, with 16 bases sitting between them. Germline assignment: CDR1 SGHNT and CDR2 YYREEE (reference sequence).

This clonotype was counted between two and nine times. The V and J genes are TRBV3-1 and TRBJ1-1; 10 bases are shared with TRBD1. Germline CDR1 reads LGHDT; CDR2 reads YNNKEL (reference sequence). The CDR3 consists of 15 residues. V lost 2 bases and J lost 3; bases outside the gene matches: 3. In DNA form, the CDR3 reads TGTGCCAGCAGCCAATACGGGACAGGGGACACTGAAGCTTTCTTT. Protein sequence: CASSQYGTGDTEAFF.

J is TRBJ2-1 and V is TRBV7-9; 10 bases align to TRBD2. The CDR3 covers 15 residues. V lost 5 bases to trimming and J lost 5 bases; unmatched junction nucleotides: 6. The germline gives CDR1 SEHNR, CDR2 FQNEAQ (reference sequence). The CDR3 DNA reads TGTGCCAGCAGCCATGGGCTAGCGGGAGACAATGAGCAGTTCTTC. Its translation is CASSHGLAGDNEQFF.

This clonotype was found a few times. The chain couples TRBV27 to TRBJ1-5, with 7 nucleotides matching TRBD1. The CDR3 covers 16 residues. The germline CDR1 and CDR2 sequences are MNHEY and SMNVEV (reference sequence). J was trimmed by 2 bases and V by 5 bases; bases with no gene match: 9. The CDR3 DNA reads TGTGCCAGCAGTGTTACAGGGGTAAGGGGCAATCAGCCCCAGCATTTT. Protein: CASSVTGVRGNQPQHF.

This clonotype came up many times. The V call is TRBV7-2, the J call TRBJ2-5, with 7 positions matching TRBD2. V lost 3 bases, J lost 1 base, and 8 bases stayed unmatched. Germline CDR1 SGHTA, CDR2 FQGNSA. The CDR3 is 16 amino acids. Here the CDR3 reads CASSFLLARGQETQYF. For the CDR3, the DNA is TGTGCCAGCAGCTTTCTACTAGCGCGAGGCCAAGAGACCCAGTACTTC.

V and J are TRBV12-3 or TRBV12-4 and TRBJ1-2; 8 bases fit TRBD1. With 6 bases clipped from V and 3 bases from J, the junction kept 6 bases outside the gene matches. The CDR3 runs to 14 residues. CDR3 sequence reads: CASRQTGEYYGYTF. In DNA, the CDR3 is TGTGCCAGCAGGCAGACAGGGGAGTACTATGGCTACACCTTC.

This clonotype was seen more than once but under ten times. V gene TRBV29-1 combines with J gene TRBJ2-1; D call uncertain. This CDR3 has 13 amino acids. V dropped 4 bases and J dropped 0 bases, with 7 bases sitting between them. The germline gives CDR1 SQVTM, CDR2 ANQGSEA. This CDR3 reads CSVGQSSYNEQFF. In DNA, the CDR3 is TGCAGCGTTGGCCAGAGCTCCTACAATGAGCAGTTCTTC.

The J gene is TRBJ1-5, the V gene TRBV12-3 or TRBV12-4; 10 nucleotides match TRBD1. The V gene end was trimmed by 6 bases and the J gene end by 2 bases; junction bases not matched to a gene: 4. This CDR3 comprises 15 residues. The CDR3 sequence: CASSRGTGGNQPQHF. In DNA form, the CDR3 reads TGTGCCAGCAGCCGAGGGACAGGGGGCAATCAGCCCCAGCATTTT.